This entry lists 26 T cell receptor beta chains sequenced from one sample in a study of tissue T cells after allogeneic stem cell transplantation. Described time point: mouse harvest day 14 after allogeneic transplant. Mouse grafts combined 10^7 T-cell-depleted bone marrow cells with 10^6 splenic CD5+ T cells. Libraries were prepared by immunoSEQ multiplex PCR; TCRdb keeps only in-frame clonotypes and omits some of them. The table lists roughly 820 clones, about 53% of them singletons. The material sequenced was liver tissue. These receptors came from a female BALB/c mouse given C57BL/6 T cells with graft-versus-host disease after an allogeneic hematopoietic cell transplant.

Worth noting for this clone: Gene names are the mouse ones. Coverage ceases 1 residue before the CDR3 finishes, and the germline J gene fills in the end. The rearrangement joins TRBV5 to TRBJ2-3, with TRBD2 identical over 8 bases. The length of the CDR3 is 15 residues. The junction had 4 bases not matched to a gene; V was cut back by 4 bases and J by 1 base. Germline CDR1 and CDR2: LGHNA and YNLKQL (reference sequence). The DNA read from the CDR3 is TGTGCCAGCAGCCGCCTCTGGGGGGGTGCAGAAACGCTGTAT. This translates into CASSRLWGGAETLY. Given in full, the CDR3 is CASSRLWGGAETLYF.

Note on this clone: Gene names denote mouse genes. The read ends 1 residue shy of where the CDR3 ends; the end is completed using the germline J gene. The J gene is TRBJ1-1, the V gene TRBV13-1; 8 bases map to TRBD1. This CDR3 contains 13 residues. The trim removed 4 bases at V and 4 bases at J, leaving 3 bases unmatched. CDR1 is NSHNY, CDR2 SYGAGN, per germline. The part of the CDR3 DNA that was read is TGTGCCAGCAGTCAGGGGGCCGGCACAGAAGTCTTC. It yields the protein CASSQGAGTEVF. In full, the CDR3 reads CASSQGAGTEVFF.

A remark on this clone: Gene names and germline refer to mouse. The read finishes 1 residue shy of the CDR3 end, and the germline J gene is used to complete it. The chain joins TRBV24 to TRBJ1-1; no clear D. Germline values: CDR1 KGHTA, CDR2 FRNEEI. Trimming stripped 3 bases from V and 1 base from J, with 6 bases between. This CDR3 is 13 amino acids long. CDR3 residues: CASSLSRNTEVFF. The sequenced part of the CDR3 DNA is TGTGCCAGCAGTCTTTCTCGGAACACAGAAGTCTTC.

As concerns this clone: Mouse gene names and germline throughout. The CDR3 sequence is CASSPDRGEVFF. CDR3 DNA, as far as it was read: TGTGCCAGCAGCCCGGACAGGGGAGAAGTCTTC. V is TRBV15 and J is TRBJ1-1; 9 bases are shared with TRBD1. The CDR3 is cut off 1 residue early in the read; its end comes from the germline J gene. Germline-derived CDR1 and CDR2 are SGHND and FRSKSL. The V and J ends lost 6 bases and 7 bases, in that order; junction bases with no gene match: 3. The CDR3 extends over 12 amino acids.

Concerning this clone: The gene names given are mouse names. This CDR3 is also generated by other DNA sequences in the sample. Here the CDR3 reads CASSRTGGSSYEQYF. The part of the CDR3 DNA that was read is TGTGCCAGCAGCCGGACTGGGGGAAGCTCCTATGAACAGTAC. The V and J genes are TRBV5 and TRBJ2-7; the match to TRBD2 covers 10 bases. The read finishes 1 residue shy of the CDR3 end, and the germline J gene is used to complete it. Germline V gene data show CDR1 as LGHNA and CDR2 as YNLKQL (reference sequence). The CDR3 has 15 amino acids. With V trimmed by 4 bases and J by 0 bases, 3 bases remained unmatched.

This clone was counted a few times. These gene names are mouse names. The sequenced fragment ends 1 residue before the CDR3 boundary, so the rest is inferred from the germline J gene. The chain is built from TRBV12-2 and TRBJ2-4, with D possibly TRBD1 on 7 matching bases. Germline V gives CDR1 SGHLS, CDR2 HYDKME. The CDR3 has 13 amino acids. The germline V and J ends were trimmed by 0 bases and 6 bases, with 9 bases remaining between them. The CDR3 here is CASSLRGRNTLYF. The covered CDR3 bases are TGTGCCAGCTCTCTCAGGGGGCGGAACACCTTGTAC.

In regard to this clone: The listed genes are named as in mouse. The read halts 1 residue ahead of the CDR3 end, with the missing end drawn from the germline J gene. V and J are TRBV26 and TRBJ2-4; 9 positions agree with TRBD1. This CDR3 has 15 residues. Germline CDR1 and CDR2: KGHPV and FQNQEV (reference sequence). Unmatched junction bases numbered 2, after V lost 4 bases and J lost 0 bases. This chain's CDR3 is CASSRQGGSQNTLYF. CDR3 bases read: TGTGCCAGCAGTCGACAGGGGGGCAGTCAAAACACCTTGTAC.

Of note for this clone: Gene names follow the mouse nomenclature. The read terminates 1 residue before the CDR3 end, so the remaining end is supplied by the germline J gene. V and J are TRBV26 and TRBJ2-5, with 8 bases that match TRBD2. The CDR3 sequence is 13 residues long. The V gene end was trimmed by 3 bases and the J gene end by 4 bases; junction bases not matched to a gene: 0. Germline CDR1 reads KGHPV; CDR2 reads FQNQEV (reference sequence). Partial CDR3 DNA: TGTGCCAGCAGTCTTGGGGGGGAAGACACCCAGTAC. Encoded protein: CASSLGGEDTQY. The whole CDR3 region reads CASSLGGEDTQYF.

This clone was found once. Gene names denote mouse genes. The observed sequence ends 1 residue before the CDR3 terminus, with the missing tail filled in from the germline J gene. The J gene is TRBJ2-7, the V gene TRBV12-2; a weak D match, TRBD1 (6 bases). From germline, CDR1 is SGHLS and CDR2 HYDKME. V was trimmed by 3 bases and J by 0 bases, leaving 8 bases between them. The CDR3 is 13 residues long. The CDR3 DNA, read in part, is TGTGCCAGCTCTGAGACAGGCTCCTATGAACAGTAC. Translated: CASSETGSYEQY. The whole CDR3 sequence is CASSETGSYEQYF.

This clone was detected a few times. Germline and genes: mouse. Sequencing ends 1 residue short of the CDR3 end; the germline J gene provides the rest. The chain links TRBV26 to TRBJ2-7; D ambiguous. V lost 4 bases and J 0 bases, leaving 10 bases between the germline ends. CDR1 is KGHPV, CDR2 FQNQEV, per germline (reference sequence). The CDR3 spans 14 residues. The DNA read from the CDR3 is TGTGCCAGCAGTCGCGATAGGAGCTCCTATGAACAGTAC. It yields the protein CASSRDRSSYEQY. The full CDR3 sequence reads CASSRDRSSYEQYF. The full variable domain, in which reference TRBV26 and TRBJ2-7 provide the parts outside the CDR3, is NSKVIQTPRYLVKGQGQKAKMRCIPEKGHPVVFWYQQNKNNEFKFLINFQNQEVLQQIDMTEKRFSAECPSNSPCSLEIQSSEAGDSALYLCASSRDRSSYEQYFGPGTRLTVL.

To note about this clone: Germline and genes: mouse. The read falls 1 residue short of the CDR3 end, and the missing part is taken from the germline J gene. The chain links TRBV24 to TRBJ2-7; 12 bases map to TRBD1. J lost 6 bases, V lost 4 bases, and 4 bases had no gene match. This CDR3 is 14 amino acids long. Germline CDR1 reads KGHTA; CDR2 reads FRNEEI. The CDR3 reads CASSPGQGAREQYF. The part of the CDR3 DNA that was read is TGTGCCAGCAGTCCGGGACAGGGGGCGCGTGAACAGTAC.

Comment on this clone: Here the gene names and germline are mouse. Coverage ceases 1 residue before the CDR3 finishes, and the germline J gene fills in the end. J is TRBJ2-4 and V is TRBV3, with TRBD2 as a possible D gene (5 bases). In germline, CDR1 is SNHLY, CDR2 FYNGKV (reference sequence). The CDR3 covers 14 residues. V lost 1 base and J 0 bases, leaving 5 bases between the germline ends. CDR3 region: CASSLVGSQNTLYF. The DNA read from the CDR3 is TGTGCCAGCAGCTTAGTGGGGAGTCAAAACACCTTGTAC.

A remark on this clone: Here the gene names and germline are mouse. The read halts 1 residue ahead of the CDR3 end, with the missing end drawn from the germline J gene. The chain links TRBV13-3 to TRBJ1-4, with TRBD1 as a possible D gene (6 bases). Germline CDR1 is NNHDY and CDR2 is SYVADS. There are 15 residues in the CDR3. Trimming took 6 bases from V and 1 from J, leaving 13 bases between them. The CDR3 here is CASTSGTHSNERLFF. The CDR3 bases that were read are TGTGCCAGCACCTCCGGGACACATTCCAACGAAAGATTATTT.

Notes on this clone: Gene names are the mouse ones. The CDR3 extends 1 residue past the end of the read, so its final part is completed from the germline J gene. The rearrangement joins TRBV13-2 to TRBJ2-5; the match to TRBD1 covers 9 bases. V lost 2 bases and J lost 3; bases outside the gene matches: 1. This CDR3 spans 14 amino acids. Germline V gene sequence: CDR1 NNHNN, CDR2 SYGAGS (reference sequence). CDR3 DNA (partial): TGTGCCAGCGGTGAAGGACAGGGGCAAGACACCCAGTAC. As protein: CASGEGQGQDTQY. The CDR3 in its entirety is CASGEGQGQDTQYF.

Remarks on this clone: The genes and germline here are from mouse. The read finishes 1 residue shy of the CDR3 end, and the germline J gene is used to complete it. The gene calls are TRBV19 and TRBJ2-7; 7 nucleotides align to TRBD2. V lost 2 bases and J lost 1; bases outside the gene matches: 3. This CDR3 is 14 amino acids long. The germline V gene encodes CDR1 FNHDT and CDR2 SITEND (reference sequence). The chain's CDR3 is CASSIGWGSYEQYF. The covered CDR3 bases are TGTGCCAGCAGTATTGGCTGGGGGTCCTATGAACAGTAC.

This clone showed up just a few times. Germline and genes: mouse. The read terminates 1 residue before the CDR3 end, so the remaining end is supplied by the germline J gene. The chain combines TRBV12-2 with TRBJ2-7, with D possibly called TRBD1 or TRBD2 (6 bases each). Trimming stripped 0 bases from V and 0 bases from J, with 14 bases between. CDR1 SGHLS and CDR2 HYDKME come from the germline V gene. The CDR3 spans 16 residues. The CDR3 here is CASSLDGGRGSYEQYF. The CDR3 bases that were read are TGTGCCAGCTCTCTCGATGGGGGCCGGGGCTCCTATGAACAGTAC.

The table lists this clone with a few counts. Mouse names are used for the genes. The CDR3 is cut off 1 residue early in the read; its end comes from the germline J gene. This chain uses TRBV3 with TRBJ2-7; the match to TRBD2 covers 8 bases. The V segment lost 2 bases and the J segment 0 bases; nucleotides outside the gene matches: 3. The germline V gene encodes CDR1 SNHLY and CDR2 FYNGKV (reference sequence). The CDR3 runs to 15 residues. The CDR3 protein is CASSLSGTGSYEQYF. The CDR3 DNA, read in part, is TGTGCCAGCAGCTTATCCGGGACTGGCTCCTATGAACAGTAC.

Notes on this clone: The genes and germline here are from mouse. The read ends 1 residue early relative to the CDR3; the germline J gene fills the gap. J is TRBJ1-1 and V is TRBV2; D gene uncertain. This CDR3 has 14 residues. Germline CDR1 is LGHNA and CDR2 is YSYQKL. The V and J ends lost 0 bases and 0 bases respectively, with 5 bases between them. Incomplete CDR3 DNA: TGTGCCAGCAGCCAAGAAGGACAGAACACAGAAGTCTTC. Its protein product is CASSQEGQNTEVF. The whole CDR3 sequence reads CASSQEGQNTEVFF.

A word on this clone: Mouse gene names apply. The read terminates 1 residue ahead of where the CDR3 ends, so the germline J gene completes it. The rearrangement links TRBV19 to TRBJ1-1; D is unresolved. Germline assignment: CDR1 FNHDT and CDR2 SITEND (reference sequence). Deletions cut 6 bases from V and 1 base from J, with 4 bases between. CDR3 length equals 11 residues. The CDR3 region is CASNRNTEVFF. The DNA read from the CDR3 is TGTGCCAGCAACAGGAACACAGAAGTCTTC. The variable domain in full, with the rest retrieved from reference TRBV19 and TRBJ1-1, is GGIITQTPKFLIGQEGQKLTLKCQQNFNHDTMYWYRQDSGKGLRLIYYSITENDLQKGDLSEGYDASREKKSSFSLTVTSAQKNEMAVFLCASNRNTEVFFGKGTRLTVV.

Note on this clone: Gene names refer to mouse genes. From the germline J gene comes the end of the CDR3, since the read stops 1 residue before it. The chain joins TRBV13-2 to TRBJ2-5, with TRBD2 identical over 7 bases. Trimming cost V 5 bases and J 4 bases; bases outside gene matches: 1. From germline, CDR1 is NNHNN and CDR2 SYGAGS (reference sequence). The CDR3 runs 12 residues. This CDR3 is CASGGGKDTQYF. Partial CDR3 DNA: TGTGCCAGCGGGGGGGGGAAAGACACCCAGTAC.

This clone is termed large. The gene names here belong to mouse. The read terminates 1 residue before the CDR3 end, so the remaining end is supplied by the germline J gene. The genes are TRBV19 and TRBJ1-5, with no clear D. Germline lookup yields CDR1 FNHDT and CDR2 SITEND (reference sequence). Trimming took off 0 bases at V and 7 bases at J, with 5 bases between the two ends. The length of the CDR3 is 12 residues. Incomplete CDR3 DNA: TGTGCCAGCAGTATAGGGCCGCAGGCTCCGCTT. Protein: CASSIGPQAPL. The full CDR3 sequence reads CASSIGPQAPLF.

This clone was counted a few times. Genes and germline come from the mouse. The sequenced CDR3 bases are TGTGCCAGCAGCCCACAGGGGGCTCACACAGAAGTCTTC. This translates into CASSPQGAHTEVF. The whole CDR3 sequence reads CASSPQGAHTEVFF. The chain joins TRBV4 to TRBJ1-1; 9 bases are a match to TRBD1. The CDR3 end is not reached by the read, which stops 1 residue before it; the germline J gene fills it in. The CDR3 runs 14 residues. After removal of 5 bases from V and 3 bases from J, the junction contained 4 bases not matched to a gene. Germline CDR1 reads LGHDT; CDR2 reads YNNKQL (reference sequence).

As to this clone: Germline and genes: mouse. Read data end 1 residue before the CDR3 end; the end is taken from the germline J gene. The chain links TRBV13-2 to TRBJ2-7; no clear D gene. The V gene's germline CDR1 is NNHNN and CDR2 SYGAGS (reference sequence). The CDR3 runs 12 residues. Trimming stripped 0 bases from V and 3 bases from J, with 4 bases between. The CDR3 DNA, read in part, is TGTGCCAGCGGTGATGCCTACTATGAACAGTAC. Translated: CASGDAYYEQY. The entire CDR3 sequence reads CASGDAYYEQYF.

With respect to this clone: Gene names refer to mouse genes. The read ends 1 residue early relative to the CDR3; the germline J gene fills the gap. This chain uses TRBV13-1 with TRBJ2-4; D not certain. Germline CDR1 and CDR2: NSHNY and SYGAGN. The CDR3 consists of 13 residues. Between the trimmed V and J ends, which lost 2 bases and 0 bases, there was a span of 4 bases. CDR3 region: CASSETSQNTLYF. Incomplete CDR3 DNA: TGTGCCAGCAGTGAAACCAGTCAAAACACCTTGTAC.

As to this clone: The germline and genes are mouse ones. Sequencing ends 1 residue short of the CDR3 end; the germline J gene provides the rest. The V and J genes are TRBV4 and TRBJ2-4; D remains ambiguous. Germline V gives CDR1 LGHDT, CDR2 YNNKQL (reference sequence). The CDR3 runs to 12 residues. V was pared by 3 bases and J by 1 base, with 2 bases between. CDR3 DNA, as far as it was read: TGTGCCAGCAGCTACGGTCAAAACACCTTGTAC. Protein: CASSYGQNTLY. The entire CDR3 reads CASSYGQNTLYF.

With respect to this clone: The genes and germline here are from mouse. The missing CDR3 end, 1 residue past where the read stops, is filled in from the germline J gene. The chain couples TRBV4 to TRBJ2-2; TRBD1 agrees at 11 bases. V lost 5 bases and J lost 4; bases outside the gene matches: 3. The CDR3 covers 15 residues. Germline CDR1 reads LGHDT; CDR2 reads YNNKQL (reference sequence). CDR3 residues: CASSGDRGFTGQLYF. The covered CDR3 bases are TGTGCCAGCAGCGGGGACAGGGGGTTCACCGGGCAGCTCTAC.